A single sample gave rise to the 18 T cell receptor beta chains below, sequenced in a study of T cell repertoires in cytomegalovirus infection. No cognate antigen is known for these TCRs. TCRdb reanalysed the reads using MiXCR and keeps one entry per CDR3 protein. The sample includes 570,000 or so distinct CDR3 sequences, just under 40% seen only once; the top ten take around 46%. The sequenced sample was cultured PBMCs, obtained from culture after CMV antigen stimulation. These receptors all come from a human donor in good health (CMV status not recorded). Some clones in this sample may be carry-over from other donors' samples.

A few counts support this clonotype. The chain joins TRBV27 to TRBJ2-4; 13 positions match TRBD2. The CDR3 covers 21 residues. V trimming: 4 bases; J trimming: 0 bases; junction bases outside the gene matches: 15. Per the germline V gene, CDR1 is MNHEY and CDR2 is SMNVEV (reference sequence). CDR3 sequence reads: CASSSLAPGLAGSLAKNIQYF. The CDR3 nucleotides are TGTGCCAGCAGTTCCCTGGCCCCGGGACTAGCGGGATCACTAGCCAAAAACATTCAGTACTTC.

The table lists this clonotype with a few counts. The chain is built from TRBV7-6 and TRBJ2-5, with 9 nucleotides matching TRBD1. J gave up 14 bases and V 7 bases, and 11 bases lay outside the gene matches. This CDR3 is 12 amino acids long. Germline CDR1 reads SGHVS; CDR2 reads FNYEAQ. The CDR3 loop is CASTTTGGRPYF. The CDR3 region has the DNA TGTGCCAGCACCACGACAGGGGGGCGACCCTACTTC.

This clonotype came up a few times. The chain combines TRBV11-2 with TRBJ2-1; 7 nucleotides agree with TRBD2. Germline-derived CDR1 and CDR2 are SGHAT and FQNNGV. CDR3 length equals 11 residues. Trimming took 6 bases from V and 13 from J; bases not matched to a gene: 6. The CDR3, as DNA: TGTGCCAGCAGGGGGCTAGCGGACCAGTTCTTC. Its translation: CASRGLADQFF.

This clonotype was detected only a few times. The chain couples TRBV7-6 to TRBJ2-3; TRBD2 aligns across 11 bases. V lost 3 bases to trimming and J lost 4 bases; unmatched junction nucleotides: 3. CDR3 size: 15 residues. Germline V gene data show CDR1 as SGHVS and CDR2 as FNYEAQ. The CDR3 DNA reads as TGTGCCAGCAGCTTGACTAGCGGGGCCGCAGATACGCAGTATTTT. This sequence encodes CASSLTSGAADTQYF.

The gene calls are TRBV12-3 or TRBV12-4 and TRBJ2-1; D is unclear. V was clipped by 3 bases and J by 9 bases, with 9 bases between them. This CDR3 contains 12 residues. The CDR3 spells CASSFSGAEQFF. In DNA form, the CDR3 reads TGTGCCAGCAGTTTTTCTGGCGCTGAGCAGTTCTTC.

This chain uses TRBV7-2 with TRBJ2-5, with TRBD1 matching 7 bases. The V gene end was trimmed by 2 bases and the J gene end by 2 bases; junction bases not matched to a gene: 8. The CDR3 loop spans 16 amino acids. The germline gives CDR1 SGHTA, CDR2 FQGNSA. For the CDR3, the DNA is TGTGCCAGCAGCTTAAAGTATGGGGACAGTCAAGAGACCCAGTACTTC. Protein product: CASSLKYGDSQETQYF.

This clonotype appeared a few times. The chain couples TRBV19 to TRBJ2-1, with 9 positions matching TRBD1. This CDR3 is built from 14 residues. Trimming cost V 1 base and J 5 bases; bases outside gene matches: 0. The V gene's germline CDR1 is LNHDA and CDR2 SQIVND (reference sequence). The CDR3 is CASSIGTGDNEQFF. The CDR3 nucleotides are TGTGCCAGTAGTATAGGGACAGGGGACAATGAGCAGTTCTTC.

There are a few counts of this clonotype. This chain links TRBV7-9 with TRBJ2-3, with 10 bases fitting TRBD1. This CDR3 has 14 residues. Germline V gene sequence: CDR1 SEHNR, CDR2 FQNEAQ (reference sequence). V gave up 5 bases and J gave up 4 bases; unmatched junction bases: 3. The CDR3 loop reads CASSMGQGSDTQYF. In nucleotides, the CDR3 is TGTGCCAGCAGCATGGGACAGGGGTCAGATACGCAGTATTTT.

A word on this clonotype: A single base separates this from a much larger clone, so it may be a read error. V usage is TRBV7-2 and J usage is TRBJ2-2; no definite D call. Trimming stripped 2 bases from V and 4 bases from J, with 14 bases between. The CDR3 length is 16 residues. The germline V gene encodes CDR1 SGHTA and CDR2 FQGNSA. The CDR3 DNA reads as TGTACCAGCAGCTTACACGACATATTAGCCACCGGGGAGCTGTTTTTT. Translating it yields CTSSLHDILATGELFF.

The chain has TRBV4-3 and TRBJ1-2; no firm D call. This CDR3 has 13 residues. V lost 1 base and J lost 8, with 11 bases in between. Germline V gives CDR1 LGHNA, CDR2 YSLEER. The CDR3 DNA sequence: TGCGCCAGCAGCCAAGTTGGCATAACCGGCTACACCTTC. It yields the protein CASSQVGITGYTF.

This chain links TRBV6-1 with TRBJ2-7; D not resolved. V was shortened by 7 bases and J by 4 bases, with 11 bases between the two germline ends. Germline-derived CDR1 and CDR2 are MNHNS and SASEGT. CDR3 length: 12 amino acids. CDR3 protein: CASTSRPYEQYF. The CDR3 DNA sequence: TGTGCCAGCACCTCAAGACCATACGAGCAGTACTTC.

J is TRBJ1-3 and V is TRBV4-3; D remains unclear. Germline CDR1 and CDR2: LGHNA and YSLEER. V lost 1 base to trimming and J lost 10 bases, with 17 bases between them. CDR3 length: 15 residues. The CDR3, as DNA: TGCGCCAGCAGCCAAGGGTCGGACGGATTTGATACCATATATTTT. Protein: CASSQGSDGFDTIYF.

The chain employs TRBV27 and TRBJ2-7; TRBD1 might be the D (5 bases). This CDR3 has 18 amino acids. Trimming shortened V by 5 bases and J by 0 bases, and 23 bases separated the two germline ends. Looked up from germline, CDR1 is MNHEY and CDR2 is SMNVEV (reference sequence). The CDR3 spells CASSPSGRSKIPSYEQYF. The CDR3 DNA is TGTGCCAGCAGTCCGTCAGGGCGTTCGAAGATACCCTCCTACGAGCAGTACTTC.

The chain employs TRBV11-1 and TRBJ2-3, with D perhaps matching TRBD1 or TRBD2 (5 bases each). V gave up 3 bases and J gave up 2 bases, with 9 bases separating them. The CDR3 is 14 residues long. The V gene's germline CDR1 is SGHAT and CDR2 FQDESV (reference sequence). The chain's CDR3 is CASSFLGDTDTQYF. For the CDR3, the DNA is TGTGCCAGCAGCTTTTTGGGGGACACAGATACGCAGTATTTT.

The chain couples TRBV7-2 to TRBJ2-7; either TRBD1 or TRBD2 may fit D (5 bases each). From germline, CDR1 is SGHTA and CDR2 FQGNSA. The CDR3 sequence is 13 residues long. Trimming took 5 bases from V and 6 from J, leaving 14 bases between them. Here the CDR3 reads CASSPRDPAEQYF. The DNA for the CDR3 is TGTGCCAGCAGCCCTCGGGACCCGGCCGAGCAGTACTTC.

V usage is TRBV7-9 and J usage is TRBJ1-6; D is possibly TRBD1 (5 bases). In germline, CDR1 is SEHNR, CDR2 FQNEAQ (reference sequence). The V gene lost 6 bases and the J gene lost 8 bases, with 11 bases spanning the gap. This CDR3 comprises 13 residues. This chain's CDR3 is CASRVGADSPLHF. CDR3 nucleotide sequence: TGTGCCAGCAGGGTAGGGGCGGATTCACCCCTCCACTTT.

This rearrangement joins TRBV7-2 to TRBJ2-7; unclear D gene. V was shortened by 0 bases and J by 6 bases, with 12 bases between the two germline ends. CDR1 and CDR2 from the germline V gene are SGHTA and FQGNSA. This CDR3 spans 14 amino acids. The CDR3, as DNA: TGTGCCAGCAGCTTAGCCTCCTATAGGAGCGAGCAGTACTTC. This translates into CASSLASYRSEQYF.

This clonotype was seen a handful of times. The CDR3 spells CASSPTAPYEQYF. The DNA for the CDR3 is TGTGCCAGCAGCCCGACAGCCCCCTACGAGCAGTACTTC. The chain uses TRBV7-2 and TRBJ2-7; possible D gene TRBD1, 5 bases. CDR3 length: 13 amino acids. Germline V gene sequence: CDR1 SGHTA, CDR2 FQGNSA. Trimming cost V 5 bases and J 2 bases, with 10 bases left between them.